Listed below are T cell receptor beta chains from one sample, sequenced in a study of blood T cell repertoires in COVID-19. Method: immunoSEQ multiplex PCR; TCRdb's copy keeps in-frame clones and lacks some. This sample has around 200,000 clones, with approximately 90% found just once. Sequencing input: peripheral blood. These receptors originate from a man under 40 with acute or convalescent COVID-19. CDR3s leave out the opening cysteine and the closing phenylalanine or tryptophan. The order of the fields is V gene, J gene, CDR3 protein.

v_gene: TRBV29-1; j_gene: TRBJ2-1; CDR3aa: SVELAGARNEQF
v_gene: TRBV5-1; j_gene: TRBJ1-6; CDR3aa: ASSLAGSYNSPLH
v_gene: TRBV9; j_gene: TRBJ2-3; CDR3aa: ASSVSSGGLDTQY
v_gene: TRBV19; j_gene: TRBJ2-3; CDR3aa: ARPERGGAAGTDTQY
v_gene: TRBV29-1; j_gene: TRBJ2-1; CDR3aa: SVEGHLLGEQF
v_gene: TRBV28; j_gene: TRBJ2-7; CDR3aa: ASRQGAYYEQY
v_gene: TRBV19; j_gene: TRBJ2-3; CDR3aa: ASSIPWAGTSGNTQY
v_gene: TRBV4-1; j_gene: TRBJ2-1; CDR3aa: ASSLGSGRGLNEQF
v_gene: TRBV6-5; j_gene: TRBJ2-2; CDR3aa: ASSRQVSGTGELF
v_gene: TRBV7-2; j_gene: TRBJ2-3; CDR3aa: ASSLATGGSRLTQY
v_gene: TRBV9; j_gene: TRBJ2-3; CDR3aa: ASSVATDTQY
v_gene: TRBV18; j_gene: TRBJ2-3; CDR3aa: ASSPPQIAGGRGTQY
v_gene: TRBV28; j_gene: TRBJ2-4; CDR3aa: ASSSAGVEAKNIQY
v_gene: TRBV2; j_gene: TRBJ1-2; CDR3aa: ASSEFRDYGYT
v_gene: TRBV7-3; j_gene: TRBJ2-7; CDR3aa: ASSLSGGALVYEQY
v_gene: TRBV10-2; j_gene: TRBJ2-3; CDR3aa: ASSRLAGYTDTQY
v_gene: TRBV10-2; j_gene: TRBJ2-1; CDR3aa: ASRARDYVNEQF
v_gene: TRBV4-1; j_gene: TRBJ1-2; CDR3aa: ASSQAEGPGYT
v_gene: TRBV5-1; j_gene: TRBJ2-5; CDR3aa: ASSPRAGGQETQY
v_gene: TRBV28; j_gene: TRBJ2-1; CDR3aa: ASSEAGGRSYEQF
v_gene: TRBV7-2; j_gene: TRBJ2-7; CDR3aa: ASSGRGRLAEQY
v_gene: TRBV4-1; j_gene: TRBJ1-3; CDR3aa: ASSLQGGQGNIGNTIY
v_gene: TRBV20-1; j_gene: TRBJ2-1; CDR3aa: SALYYNEQF
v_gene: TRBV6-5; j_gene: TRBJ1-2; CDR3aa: ASNEGGSYGYT
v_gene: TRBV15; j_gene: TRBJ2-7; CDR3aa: ATSSWGRDRGYYEQY
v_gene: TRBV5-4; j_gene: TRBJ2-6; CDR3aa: ASREPGLTSGANVLT
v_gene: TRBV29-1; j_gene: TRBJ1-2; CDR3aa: SSWQGINYGYT
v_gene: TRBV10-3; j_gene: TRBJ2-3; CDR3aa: AISPTSGRTDTQY
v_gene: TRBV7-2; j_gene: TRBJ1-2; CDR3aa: ASSRDRTYGYT
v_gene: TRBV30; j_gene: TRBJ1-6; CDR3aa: AWSAGSGSPLH
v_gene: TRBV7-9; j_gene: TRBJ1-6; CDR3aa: ASSRPGTGGSSLH
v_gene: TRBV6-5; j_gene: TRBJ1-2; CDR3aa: ASSYSNRESYT
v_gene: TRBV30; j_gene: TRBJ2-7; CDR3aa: AWSFTSGAYEQY
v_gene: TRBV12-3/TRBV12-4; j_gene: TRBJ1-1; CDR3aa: ASSDTGGRGAF
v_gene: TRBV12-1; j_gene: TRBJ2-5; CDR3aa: ASSFDRTGLFHQETQY
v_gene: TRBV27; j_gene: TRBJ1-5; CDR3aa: ASSLSGDRYINQPQH
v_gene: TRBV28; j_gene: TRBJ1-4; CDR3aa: ASTSQGEKLF
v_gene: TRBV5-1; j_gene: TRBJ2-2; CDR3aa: ASSLALAGAVGTGELF
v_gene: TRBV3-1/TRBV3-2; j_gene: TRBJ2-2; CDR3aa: ASSHRGLTGELF
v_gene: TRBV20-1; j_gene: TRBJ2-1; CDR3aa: SASDLSSYNEQF
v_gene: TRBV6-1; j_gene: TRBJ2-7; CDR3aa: ASSGLVRGMTYEQY
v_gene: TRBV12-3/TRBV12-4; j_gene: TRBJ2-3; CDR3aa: ASSRGQDTQY
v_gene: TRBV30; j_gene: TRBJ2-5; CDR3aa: AWSAIRGRETQY
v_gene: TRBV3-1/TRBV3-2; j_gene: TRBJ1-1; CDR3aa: ASSPFGVPNTEAF
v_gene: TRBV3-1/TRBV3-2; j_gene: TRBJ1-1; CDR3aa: ASSRRKTEAF
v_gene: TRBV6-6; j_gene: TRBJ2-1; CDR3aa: ASLAPSYSSYNEQF
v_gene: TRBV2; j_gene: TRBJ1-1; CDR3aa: ASSERGRTEAF
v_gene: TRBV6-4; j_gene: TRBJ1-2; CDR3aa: ASSDSMGQASGYT
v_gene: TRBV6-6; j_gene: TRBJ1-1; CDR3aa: ASSWDSRMNTEAF